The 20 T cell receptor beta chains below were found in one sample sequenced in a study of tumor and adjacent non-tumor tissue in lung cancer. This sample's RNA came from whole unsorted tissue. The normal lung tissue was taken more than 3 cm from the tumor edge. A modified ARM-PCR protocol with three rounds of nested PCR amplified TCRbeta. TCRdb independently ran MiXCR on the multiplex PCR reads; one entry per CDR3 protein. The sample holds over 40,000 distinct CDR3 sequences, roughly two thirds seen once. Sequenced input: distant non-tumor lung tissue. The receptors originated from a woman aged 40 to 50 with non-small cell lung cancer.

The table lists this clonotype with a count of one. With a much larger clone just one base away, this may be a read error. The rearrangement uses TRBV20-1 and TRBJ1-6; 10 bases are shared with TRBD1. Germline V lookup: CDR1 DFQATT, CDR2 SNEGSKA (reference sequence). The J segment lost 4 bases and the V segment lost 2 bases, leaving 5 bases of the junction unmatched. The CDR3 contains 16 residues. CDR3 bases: TGCAGTGCTAGAAGGACAGGGGGGCAATATAATTCACCCCTCCACTTT. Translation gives CSARRTGGQYNSPLHF.

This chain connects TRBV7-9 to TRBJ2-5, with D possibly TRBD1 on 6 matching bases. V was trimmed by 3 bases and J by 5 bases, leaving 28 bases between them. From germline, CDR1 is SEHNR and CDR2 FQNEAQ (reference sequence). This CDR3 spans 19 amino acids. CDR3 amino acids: CASSLIGRRGQLIGETQYF. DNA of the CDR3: TGTGCCAGCAGCTTGATCGGGCGTCGCGGACAGCTAATCGGGGAGACCCAGTACTTC.

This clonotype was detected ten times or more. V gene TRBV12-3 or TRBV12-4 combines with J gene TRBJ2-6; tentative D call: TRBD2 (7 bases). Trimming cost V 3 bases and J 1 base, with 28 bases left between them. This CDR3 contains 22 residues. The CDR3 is CASSFLWGGREKNPSGANVLTF. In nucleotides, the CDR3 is TGTGCCAGCAGTTTCCTCTGGGGGGGCCGAGAAAAGAATCCTTCTGGGGCCAACGTCCTGACTTTC.

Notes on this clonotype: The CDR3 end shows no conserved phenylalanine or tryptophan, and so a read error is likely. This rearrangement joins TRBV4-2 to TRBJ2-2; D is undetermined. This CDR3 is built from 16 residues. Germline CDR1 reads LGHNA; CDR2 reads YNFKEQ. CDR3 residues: CASSQGDFKGTGELFL. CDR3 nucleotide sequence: TGCGCCAGCAGCCAAGGAGATTTTAAGGGAACCGGGGAGCTGTTTCTT.

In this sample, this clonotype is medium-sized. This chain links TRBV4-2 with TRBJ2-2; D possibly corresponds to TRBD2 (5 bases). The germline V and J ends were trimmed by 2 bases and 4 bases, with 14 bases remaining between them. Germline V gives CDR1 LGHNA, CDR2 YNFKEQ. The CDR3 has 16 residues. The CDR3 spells CASSQMRGSGTGELFF. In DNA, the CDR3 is TGTGCCAGCAGCCAAATGAGAGGGTCGGGCACCGGGGAGCTGTTTTTT.

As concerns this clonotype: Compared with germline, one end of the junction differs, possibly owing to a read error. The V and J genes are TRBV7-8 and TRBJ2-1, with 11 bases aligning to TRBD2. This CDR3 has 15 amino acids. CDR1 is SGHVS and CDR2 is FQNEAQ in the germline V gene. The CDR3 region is CASNLVAGGLRNSFF. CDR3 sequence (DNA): TGTGCCAGCAACTTAGTAGCGGGGGGGCTTAGGAACTCGTTCTTC.

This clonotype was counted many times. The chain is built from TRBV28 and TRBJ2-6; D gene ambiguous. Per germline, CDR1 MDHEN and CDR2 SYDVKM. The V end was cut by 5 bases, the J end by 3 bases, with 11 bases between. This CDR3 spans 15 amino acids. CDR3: CASSTPHFGANVLTF. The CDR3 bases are TGTGCCAGCAGTACCCCTCATTTTGGGGCCAACGTCCTGACTTTC.

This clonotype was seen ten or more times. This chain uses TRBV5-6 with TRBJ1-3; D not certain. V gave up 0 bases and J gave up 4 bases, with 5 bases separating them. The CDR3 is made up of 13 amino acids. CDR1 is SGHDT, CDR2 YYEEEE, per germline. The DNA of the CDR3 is TGTGCCAGCAGCTTGGAGAACGGAAACACCATATATTTT. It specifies CASSLENGNTIYF. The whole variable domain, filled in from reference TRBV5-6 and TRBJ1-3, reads DAGVTQSPTHLIKTRGQQVTLRCSPKSGHDTVSWYQQALGQGPQFIFQYYEEEERQRGNFPDRFSGHQFPNYSSELNVNALLLGDSALYLCASSLENGNTIYFGEGSWLTVV.

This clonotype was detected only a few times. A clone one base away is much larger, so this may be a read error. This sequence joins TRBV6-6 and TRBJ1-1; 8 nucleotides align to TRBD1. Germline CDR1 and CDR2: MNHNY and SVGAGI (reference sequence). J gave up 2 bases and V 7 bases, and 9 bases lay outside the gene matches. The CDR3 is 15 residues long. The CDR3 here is CASNGQGGINTEAFF. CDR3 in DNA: TGTGCCAGCAACGGACAGGGTGGAATAAACACTGAAGCTTTCTTT.

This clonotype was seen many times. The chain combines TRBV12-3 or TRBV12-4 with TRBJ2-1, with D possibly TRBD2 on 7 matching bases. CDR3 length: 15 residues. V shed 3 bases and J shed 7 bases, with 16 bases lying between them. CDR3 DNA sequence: TGTGCCAGCAGTTTTGGCGGGGGCCAGGGGAATGAGCAGTTCTTC. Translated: CASSFGGGQGNEQFF.

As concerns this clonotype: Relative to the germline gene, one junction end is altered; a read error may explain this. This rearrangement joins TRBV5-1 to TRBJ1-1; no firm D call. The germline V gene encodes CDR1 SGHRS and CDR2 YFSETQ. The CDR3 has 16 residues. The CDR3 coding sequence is TGCGCCGGCAGCCCTACGATTACCCTGGGGAACACTGAAGCTTTCTTT. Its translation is CAGSPTITLGNTEAFF. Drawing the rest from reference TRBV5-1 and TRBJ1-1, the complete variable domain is KAGVTQTPRYLIKTRGQQVTLSCSPISGHRSVSWYQQTPGQGLQFLFEYFSETQRNKGNFPGRFSGRQFSNSRSEMNVSTLELGDSALYLCAGSPTITLGNTEAFFGQGTRLTVV.

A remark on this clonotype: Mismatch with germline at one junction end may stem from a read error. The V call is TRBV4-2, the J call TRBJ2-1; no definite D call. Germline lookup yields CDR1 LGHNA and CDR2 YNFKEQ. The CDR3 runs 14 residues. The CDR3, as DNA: TGTACCAGCAGTCAGGCAGACAAGGGCAATGAGCAGTTCTTC. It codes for CTSSQADKGNEQFF.

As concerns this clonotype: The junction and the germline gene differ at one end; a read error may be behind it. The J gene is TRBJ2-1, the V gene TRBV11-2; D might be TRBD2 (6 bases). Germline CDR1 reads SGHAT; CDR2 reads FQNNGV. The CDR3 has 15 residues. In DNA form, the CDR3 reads TGTGCCCGCAGCATACGGCTAGCGACTCACAATGAGCAGTTCTTC. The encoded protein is CARSIRLATHNEQFF.

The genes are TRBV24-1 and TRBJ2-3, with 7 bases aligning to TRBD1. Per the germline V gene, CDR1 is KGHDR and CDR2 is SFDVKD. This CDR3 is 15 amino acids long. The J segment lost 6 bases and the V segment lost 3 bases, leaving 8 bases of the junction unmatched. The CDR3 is CATSDTGTALDTQYF. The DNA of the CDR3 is TGTGCCACCAGTGATACCGGGACAGCACTTGATACGCAGTATTTT.

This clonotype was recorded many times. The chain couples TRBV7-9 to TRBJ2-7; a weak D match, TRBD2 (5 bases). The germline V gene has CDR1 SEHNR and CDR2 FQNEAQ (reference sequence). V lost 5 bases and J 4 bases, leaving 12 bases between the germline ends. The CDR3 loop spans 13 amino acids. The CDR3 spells CASSELGDYEQYF. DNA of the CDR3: TGTGCCAGCAGCGAACTCGGGGATTACGAGCAGTACTTC.

Here the CDR3 reads CVISFLRSSGANVLTF. Here the CDR3 DNA reads TGTGTCATCAGCTTTTTGAGGTCCTCTGGGGCCAACGTCCTGACTTTC. The chain carries TRBV7-9 and TRBJ2-6, with D hard to call. CDR3 length equals 16 residues. Germline-derived CDR1 and CDR2 are SEHNR and FQNEAQ (reference sequence).

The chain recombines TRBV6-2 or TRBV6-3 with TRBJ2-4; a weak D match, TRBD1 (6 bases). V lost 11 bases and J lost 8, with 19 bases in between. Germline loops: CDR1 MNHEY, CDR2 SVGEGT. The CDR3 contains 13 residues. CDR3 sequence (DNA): TGTGCCGCCATGGAACAGGGAAGGGACATTCAGTACTTC. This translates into CAAMEQGRDIQYF.

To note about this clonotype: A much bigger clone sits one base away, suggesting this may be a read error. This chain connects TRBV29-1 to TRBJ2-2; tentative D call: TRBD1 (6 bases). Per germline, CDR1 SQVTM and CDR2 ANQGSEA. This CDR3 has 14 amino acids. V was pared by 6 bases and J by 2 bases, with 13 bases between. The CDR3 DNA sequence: TGCAGCGTCCGGCCAGGGGACAACACCGGGGAGCTGTTTTTT. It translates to CSVRPGDNTGELFF.

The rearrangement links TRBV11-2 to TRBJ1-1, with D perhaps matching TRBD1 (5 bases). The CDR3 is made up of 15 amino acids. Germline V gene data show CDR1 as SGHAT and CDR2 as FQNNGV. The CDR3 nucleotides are TGTGCTTGCAGCTTATTCCGACAGCTTCAGGCTGAAGCTTTCTTT. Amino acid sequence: CACSLFRQLQAEAFF. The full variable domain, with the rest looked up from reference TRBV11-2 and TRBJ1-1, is EAGVAQSPRYKIIEKRQSVAFWCNPISGHATLYWYQQILGQGPKLLIQFQNNGVVDDSQLPKDRFSAERLKGVDSTLKIQPAKLEDSAVYLCACSLFRQLQAEAFFGQGTRLTVV.

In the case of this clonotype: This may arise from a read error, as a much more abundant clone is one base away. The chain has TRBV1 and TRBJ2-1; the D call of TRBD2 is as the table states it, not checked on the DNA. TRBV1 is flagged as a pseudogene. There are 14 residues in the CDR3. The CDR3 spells CTRSHLHLVDEQFF. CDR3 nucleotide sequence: TGCACCAGGAGCCACCTCCACCTAGTCGACGAGCAGTTCTTC.